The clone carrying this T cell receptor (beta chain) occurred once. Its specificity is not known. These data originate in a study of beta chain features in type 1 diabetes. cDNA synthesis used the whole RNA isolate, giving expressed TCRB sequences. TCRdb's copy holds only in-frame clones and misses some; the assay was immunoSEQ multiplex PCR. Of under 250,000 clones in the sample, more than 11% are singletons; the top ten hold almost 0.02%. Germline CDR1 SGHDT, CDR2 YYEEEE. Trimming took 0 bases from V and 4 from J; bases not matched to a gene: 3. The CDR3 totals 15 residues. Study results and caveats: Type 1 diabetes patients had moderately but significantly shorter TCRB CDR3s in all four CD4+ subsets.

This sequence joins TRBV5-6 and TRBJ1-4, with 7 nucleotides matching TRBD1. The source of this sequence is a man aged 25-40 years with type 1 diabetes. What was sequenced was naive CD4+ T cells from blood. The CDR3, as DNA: TGTGCCAGCAGCTTGGCGACAGGGATTAATGAAAAACTGTTTTTT. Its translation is CASSLATGINEKLFF.